What follows describes a single T cell receptor beta chain. Some clones are missing from TCRdb's copy, which holds only in-frame ones; the method was immunoSEQ multiplex PCR. Among 75,000 to 95,000 clones listed, 70% to 90% were seen once. Germline V lookup: CDR1 GTSNPN, CDR2 SVGIG (reference sequence). The CDR3 is 11 amino acids. Between the trimmed V and J ends, which lost 3 bases and 4 bases, there was a span of 4 bases. The data stem from a study of control samples from healthy donors and cancer patients. The rearrangement joins TRBV30 to TRBJ2-1; D is unclear. The sample comprised blood. The origin of this receptor is a woman aged 45-59 years in good health. The CDR3 region is CAWSAYNEQFF. In DNA form, the CDR3 reads TGTGCCTGGAGCGCTTACAATGAGCAGTTCTTC.